These 20 T cell receptor beta chains came from one sample sequenced in a study of Ad26.COV2.S vaccination and SARS-CoV-2 variants (dated by TCRdb to the early 2020s). The treatment or condition tag for this specimen amounts to: 15 to 20 received Ad26.COV2.S at low or high dose, single or two shots; roughly five received placebo; per-sample allocation not given. Repertoires of vaccine and placebo recipients were sequenced from samples taken on day 63 after the first injection. Receptor amplification or capture employed the immunoSEQ multiplex PCR assay. TCRdb stores this immuneACCESS table with in-frame sequences only. Part of the clones is absent; in the studies checked, under half of the shortfall reflects unresolved V genes, and no reason is known for the rest. The sample data list about 440,000 clones, and 90% of these were observed just once. About 4.4% of the sample is in the top ten clones.

Sequences were derived from peripheral blood, sampled in a trial of Ad26.COV2.S vaccine versus placebo. The receptors were sampled from a person aged 18-60 years who received the Ad26.COV2.S COVID-19 vaccine or a placebo.

The rearrangement uses TRBV7-8 and TRBJ1-2; D perhaps matches TRBD1 (5 bases). Deletions cut 5 bases from V and 3 bases from J, with 22 bases between. This CDR3 has 17 residues. Germline V lookup: CDR1 SGHVS, CDR2 FQNEAQ. The CDR3 nucleotides are TGTGCCAGCAGCCCCTCCTTAGGGGCCAGGGAGGACTATGGCTACACCTTC. This gives the protein CASSPSLGAREDYGYTF.

The chain recombines TRBV2 with TRBJ1-4; D unclear. The germline V gene encodes CDR1 SNHLY and CDR2 FYNNEI. Trimming cost V 7 bases and J 7 bases, with 13 bases left between them. This CDR3 has 13 residues. DNA of the CDR3: TGTGCCAGCAAGTTATTGCCTGGTGAAAAACTGTTTTTT. As protein: CASKLLPGEKLFF.

The V and J genes are TRBV5-1 and TRBJ2-1; D unresolved. Germline V gives CDR1 SGHRS, CDR2 YFSETQ. Trimming took off 0 bases at V and 6 bases at J, with 7 bases between the two ends. This CDR3 comprises 13 residues. The CDR3 spells CASSLEKPNEQFF. CDR3 nucleotides: TGCGCCAGCAGCTTGGAAAAGCCCAATGAGCAGTTCTTC.

The V call is TRBV12-3 or TRBV12-4, the J call TRBJ2-7; TRBD1 agrees at 8 bases. The CDR3 sequence is 13 residues long. J was trimmed by 6 bases and V by 4 bases; bases with no gene match: 5. For the CDR3, the DNA is TGTGCCAGCAGTTCCCACAGGGGGAGCGAGCAGTACTTC. This gives the protein CASSSHRGSEQYF.

The genes are TRBV28 and TRBJ2-5; 9 bases agree with TRBD1. Germline-derived CDR1 and CDR2 are MDHEN and SYDVKM. There are 15 residues in the CDR3. V shed 9 bases and J 0 bases; nucleotides not matched to a gene: 8. The CDR3, as DNA: TGTGCCAGTACCCTTGGACAGGGGTACCAAGAGACCCAGTACTTC. Encoded protein: CASTLGQGYQETQYF.

This rearrangement joins TRBV10-3 to TRBJ1-1, with D possibly being TRBD1 (6 bases). The germline V gene encodes CDR1 ENHRY and CDR2 SYGVKD. CDR3 length equals 13 residues. The ends were cut back, 11 bases at V and 3 bases at J, with 16 bases in the middle. As DNA, the CDR3 is TGTGCCGCAAGACCTAGGGGGGACACTGAAGCTTTCTTT. Translated, it gives CAARPRGDTEAFF.

This sequence joins TRBV5-5 and TRBJ1-2, with TRBD1 matching 7 bases. The CDR3 covers 15 residues. V shed 1 base and J 5 bases; nucleotides not matched to a gene: 8. The germline V gene encodes CDR1 SGHKS and CDR2 YYEKEE (reference sequence). CDR3 protein: CASSLRATGVYGYTF. DNA of the CDR3: TGTGCCAGCAGCTTGAGAGCTACAGGGGTTTATGGCTACACCTTC.

This chain connects TRBV27 to TRBJ2-3; 12 nucleotides agree with TRBD2. V dropped 2 bases and J dropped 3; count of bases not matched to a gene: 6. Germline V lookup: CDR1 MNHEY, CDR2 SMNVEV (reference sequence). The CDR3 consists of 17 residues. The CDR3 reads CASSLARTSGKTDTQYF. The CDR3 DNA follows: TGTGCCAGCAGTTTAGCCAGGACTAGCGGGAAAACAGATACGCAGTATTTT.

V gene TRBV15 combines with J gene TRBJ1-3, with no clear D. Germline V gene sequence: CDR1 LNHNV, CDR2 YYDKDF (reference sequence). The V and J ends lost 9 bases and 4 bases respectively, with 13 bases between them. The CDR3 extends over 13 amino acids. CDR3 sequence: CATTFGVGNTIYF. As DNA, the CDR3 is TGTGCCACTACCTTTGGGGTCGGAAACACCATATATTTT.

The V call is TRBV9, the J call TRBJ2-5; unclear D gene. This CDR3 is 13 amino acids long. Germline values: CDR1 SGDLS, CDR2 YYNGEE. V lost 4 bases, J lost 7 bases, and 14 bases lay in between. The CDR3, as DNA: TGTGCCAGCAGCTCTCCTGGGGTGGGGACCCAGTACTTC. As protein: CASSSPGVGTQYF.

V and J are TRBV28 and TRBJ2-2; TRBD1 matches at 11 bases. Germline lookup yields CDR1 MDHEN and CDR2 SYDVKM. The trim removed 6 bases at V and 3 bases at J, leaving 6 bases unmatched. This CDR3 comprises 16 residues. The CDR3 nucleotides are TGTGCCAGCAGGGACAGGGGGCGTGTGGACACCGGGGAGCTGTTTTTT. Its translation: CASRDRGRVDTGELFF.

This chain connects TRBV6-6 to TRBJ2-5; a possible D gene is TRBD2 (6 bases). Germline assignment: CDR1 MNHNY and CDR2 SVGAGI (reference sequence). The CDR3 is 16 amino acids. Trimming left V 2 bases short and J 5 bases short, with 18 bases between. As DNA, the CDR3 is TGTGCCAGCAGTTACCTGTGGGCGTCCGGAGGGGAGACCCAGTACTTC. This translates into CASSYLWASGGETQYF.

This rearrangement joins TRBV10-3 to TRBJ2-5; weak D call: TRBD2 (6 bases). Germline V gene sequence: CDR1 ENHRY, CDR2 SYGVKD. Between the trimmed V and J ends, which lost 3 bases and 4 bases, there was a span of 12 bases. The CDR3 is 14 residues long. Here the CDR3 DNA reads TGTGCCATCAGTGAACATCGGGAGAGAGAGACCCAGTACTTC. Translated: CAISEHRERETQYF.

The rearrangement links TRBV3-1 (or the pseudogene TRBV3-2) to TRBJ2-1, with 7 positions matching TRBD2. The CDR3 runs to 20 residues. Trimming removed 0 bases from V and 7 bases from J; junction bases left unmatched: 21. Germline CDR1 reads LGHDT; CDR2 reads YNNKEL (reference sequence). The CDR3: CASSQDPPGYPAGAENEQFF. The CDR3 region has the DNA TGTGCCAGCAGCCAAGACCCCCCTGGGTATCCCGCGGGAGCTGAGAATGAGCAGTTCTTC.

The rearrangement links TRBV28 to TRBJ1-2, with D possibly matching TRBD1 (6 bases). V was cut by 8 bases and J by 4 bases, with 20 bases left in between. CDR1 is MDHEN and CDR2 is SYDVKM in the germline V gene. The length of the CDR3 is 15 residues. Here the CDR3 DNA reads TGTGCCAGCGTTTTAGACCCGACAGGAGGCTATGGCTACACCTTC. Translating gives CASVLDPTGGYGYTF.

The J gene is TRBJ2-3, the V gene TRBV7-9; D gene uncertain. With 6 bases removed from V and 0 bases from J, the gap between germline ends came to 10 bases. The CDR3 runs to 14 residues. Germline loops: CDR1 SEHNR, CDR2 FQNEAQ (reference sequence). CDR3 amino acids: CASRGRSSTDTQYF. The CDR3 bases are TGTGCCAGCAGGGGTCGGTCGAGCACAGATACGCAGTATTTT.

The chain recombines TRBV27 with TRBJ2-5; 15 bases are a match to TRBD2. CDR1 is MNHEY and CDR2 is SMNVEV in the germline V gene (reference sequence). Losses at the gene ends were 5 bases for V and 5 bases for J; bases not matched to a gene: 6. This CDR3 region has 16 residues. CDR3 sequence: CASSPRTSGRGETQYF. CDR3 DNA: TGTGCCAGCAGTCCTCGGACTAGCGGGAGGGGGGAGACCCAGTACTTC.

The chain links TRBV7-2 to TRBJ2-5; D not certain. The germline gives CDR1 SGHTA, CDR2 FQGNSA. CDR3 length: 14 amino acids. Deletions cut 2 bases from V and 2 bases from J, with 9 bases between. As DNA, the CDR3 is TGTGCCAGCAGCTTAAGGGTGAGGCAAGAGACCCAGTACTTC. Translating gives CASSLRVRQETQYF.

The CDR3 DNA reads as TGTGCCAGCAGTCGGATGGGCTCCTACAATGAGCAGTTCTTC. As protein: CASSRMGSYNEQFF. This sequence joins TRBV6-1 and TRBJ2-1; D ambiguous. Germline CDR1 reads MNHNS; CDR2 reads SASEGT. The CDR3 runs 14 residues. V was shortened by 5 bases and J by 0 bases, with 8 bases between the two germline ends.

The chain links TRBV7-3 to TRBJ1-6, with 7 bases matching TRBD1. Looked up from germline, CDR1 is SGHTA and CDR2 is FQGTGA. The CDR3 has 14 residues. V lost 6 bases and J lost 10; bases outside the gene matches: 9. Here the CDR3 reads CASSQGGARSPLHF. As DNA, the CDR3 is TGTGCCAGCAGTCAAGGGGGCGCAAGGTCACCCCTCCACTTT.